This T cell receptor (beta chain) originates from a study of monozygotic twins with cystic fibrosis. Study-wide results and caveats: Co-twins had the most similar V usage for 13 of 16 pairs, J for 8.

Assay used: immunoSEQ multiplex PCR; TCRdb lists only in-frame clones, some missing. The sample lists some 30,000 clones, roughly 90% occurring once. Of note for this clone: Its antigen is unidentified.

Trimming shortened V by 6 bases and J by 4 bases, and 18 bases separated the two germline ends. CDR3 length: 16 residues. Germline CDR1 reads SGHAT; CDR2 reads FQNNGV. This clonotype originated in a girl aged 2-10 years with cystic fibrosis. V usage is TRBV11-2 and J usage is TRBJ2-2; tentatively, D is TRBD1 (6 bases). The sequenced sample consisted of blood. CDR3 nucleotide sequence: TGTGCCAGCAGAGATTTCAGAGCAGGGGTCACCGGGGAGCTGTTTTTT. This translates into CASRDFRAGVTGELFF. Using reference TRBV11-2 and TRBJ2-2 for the parts outside the CDR3, the full variable domain is EAGVAQSPRYKIIEKRQSVAFWCNPISGHATLYWYQQILGQGPKLLIQFQNNGVVDDSQLPKDRFSAERLKGVDSTLKIQPAKLEDSAVYLCASRDFRAGVTGELFFGEGSRLTVL.